The sequence of this TCR beta chain was determined in a study of tumor and adjacent non-tumor tissue in lung cancer (dated by TCRdb to 2016 to 2019). About the study as a whole: Of the cohort, over 9 patients had adenocarcinoma, 2 had squamous cell carcinoma and 1 had small cell lung cancer. Among the roughly 15 patients, ages ranged from roughly 31 to 80 years, approximately 10 were men and 5 were women, and disease was TNM stage I to III. Sequencing generated a total of about 130,000,000 productive TCRbeta reads, averaging roughly 4.4 million reads per sample. The study compared bulk TCRbeta repertoires from lung tumor tissue and matched distant non-tumor lung tissue of roughly 14 lung cancer patients. For each patient, one tumor sample and one normal lung sample were taken, giving under 35 paired specimens that underwent TCRbeta CDR3 sequencing.

The full study reports these points: Because peripheral blood was not sequenced, the blood TCRbeta repertoires of the lung cancer patients in the study went unexamined. Neither the sequencing platform nor unique molecular identifiers are named or mentioned anywhere in the methods. The top 100 clones accounted for a significantly larger cumulative portion of the repertoire in normal lung than in tumor tissue. TCR diversity was significantly higher in younger patients, and greater tumor TCR diversity was associated with shorter overall survival and shorter disease-free survival. Only roughly 14 patients were included in the cohort, and the need for larger samples and more detailed clinical data was noted by the authors. TCR diversity (inverse Simpson) was significantly higher in tumor than in normal lung tissue (roughly 430 vs 170, P = 0.0075, Mann-Whitney U test).

Taken from cysteine to phenylalanine, the CDR3 has 13 residues. CDR3 DNA is the only sequence kept; it has 39 bases, read in frame from the first base. CDR1 and CDR2 are drawn from the germline V gene: LGHNA, YNFKEQ. Comment on this clonotype: Its antigen specificity is not known. At one of its ends the junction is not consistent with the germline gene, which may arise from a read error.

RNA was isolated from bulk unsorted tissue, and RNA quality was assessed with a NanoDrop ND-1000 and an Agilent 2100. The normal lung samples consisted of distant non-tumor tissue collected more than 3 cm from the tumor edge. Donors were newly diagnosed lung cancer patients admitted for thoracic surgery in China between August and November 2014, without prior chemotherapy. Patients with previous radiotherapy or chemotherapy, or with another concurrent cancer, were excluded from the study. Surgical tissue pieces of roughly 1-2 cm3 were preserved in RNAlater solution and stored at -80 °C until use. The receptor library was made with multiplex PCR. TCRdb records Illumina HiSeq 2500 as the sequencer. TCRbeta libraries were constructed through three rounds of nested PCR with primers (Table S4) according to protocols adapted from ARM-PCR. Before sequencing, PCR products of 200-500 bp were cut from the gel and purified using the QIAquick gel extraction kit. Per the authors' processing: Trimmomatic was used to clean the reads, FLASH merged the cleaned reads into complete CDR3 sequences, and MiTCR assigned the sequences to V(D)J germline segments. Clonal diversity was computed as the inverse Simpson's index with VDJtools. Productive reads were defined as in-frame sequences without a premature stop codon. In TCRdb, the public reads were trimmed at Q25 with fastp and aligned with MiXCR, with productive beta chains retained. Duplicate CDR3 protein sequences are folded into a single record with the most common DNA and genes. TCRdb's processing, not the study's, gives the V and J calls here. In this sample the table shows 110,000 or so distinct CDR3 sequences, about 65% of which occur a single time. Around 17% of the sample is taken by the ten largest.

Recombination connected TRBV4-2 to TRBJ2-7, with TRBD1 matching 12 junction bases. The sequence was collected from a man aged 60 to 69 with non-small cell lung cancer. The sample was distant non-tumor lung tissue. The CDR3 loop reads CPSSQGDRGRLYF. The DNA sequence is as follows: TGTCCCAGCAGCCAGGGGGACAGGGGGCGACTGTATTTC.